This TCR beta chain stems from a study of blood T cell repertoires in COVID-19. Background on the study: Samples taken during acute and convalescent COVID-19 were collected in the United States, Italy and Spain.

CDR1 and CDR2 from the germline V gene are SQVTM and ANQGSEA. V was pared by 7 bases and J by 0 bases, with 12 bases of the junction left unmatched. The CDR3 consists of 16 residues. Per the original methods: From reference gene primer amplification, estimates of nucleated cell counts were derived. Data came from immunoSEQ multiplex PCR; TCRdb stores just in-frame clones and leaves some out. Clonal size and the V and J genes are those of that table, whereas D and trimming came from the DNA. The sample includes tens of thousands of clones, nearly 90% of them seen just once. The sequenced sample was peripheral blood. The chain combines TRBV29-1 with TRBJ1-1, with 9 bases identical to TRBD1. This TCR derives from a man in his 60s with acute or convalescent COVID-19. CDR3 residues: CSAKGGTGSMNTEAFF. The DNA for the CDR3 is TGCAGCGCCAAAGGGGGGACAGGGAGCATGAACACTGAAGCTTTCTTT.